Listed below are T cell receptor beta chains from one sample, sequenced in a study of blood T cells in healthy people across ages. TCRdb re-derived calls from the 5' RACE reads in MiXCR, one entry per CDR3 protein. The sample yields 250,000 to 300,000 distinct CDR3 sequences, around 29% seen once. Sample: blood. These receptor sequences come from a woman aged 70 to 79 in good health. CDR3s include the opening cysteine and the closing phenylalanine or tryptophan. Each record gives: clone size, V gene, D gene, J gene, CDR3 protein, CDR3 DNA. A D gene is named only where the DNA matches it firmly. Size values are once, few and many counts, or a class for expanded clones, and some rows have none.

clone_size: NA
v_call: TRBV5-1
d_call: TRBD2
j_call: TRBJ2-1
cdr3_aa: CASSTLAGSSYNEQFF
cdr3_nt: TGCGCCAGCAGCACTTTAGCGGGGAGCTCCTACAATGAGCAGTTCTTC

clone_size: few
v_call: TRBV20-1
d_call: NA
j_call: TRBJ2-5
cdr3_aa: CSASEARSGRRQETQYF
cdr3_nt: TGCAGTGCTAGTGAAGCCAGGTCGGGGCGCCGACAAGAGACCCAGTACTTC

clone_size: NA
v_call: TRBV3-1
d_call: NA
j_call: TRBJ2-7
cdr3_aa: CASSPFPGAVEQYF
cdr3_nt: TGTGCCAGCAGCCCCTTTCCGGGGGCGGTCGAGCAGTACTTC

clone_size: few
v_call: TRBV12-3/TRBV12-4
d_call: NA
j_call: TRBJ2-6
cdr3_aa: CASSDDSTGANVLTF
cdr3_nt: TGTGCCAGCAGTGACGACAGCACTGGGGCCAACGTCCTGACTTTC

clone_size: NA
v_call: TRBV7-9
d_call: TRBD1
j_call: TRBJ2-1
cdr3_aa: CASSLQTGRAEQFF
cdr3_nt: TGTGCCAGCAGCTTACAGACAGGGCGGGCTGAGCAGTTCTTC

clone_size: NA
v_call: TRBV29-1
d_call: TRBD2
j_call: TRBJ2-5
cdr3_aa: CSVDSGRGGETQYF
cdr3_nt: TGCAGCGTTGACAGCGGGAGGGGAGGGGAGACCCAGTACTTC

clone_size: NA
v_call: TRBV20-1
d_call: TRBD2
j_call: TRBJ2-5
cdr3_aa: CSARGGLAAGTQYF
cdr3_nt: TGCAGTGCTAGAGGGGGACTAGCCGCCGGGACCCAGTACTTC

clone_size: NA
v_call: TRBV28
d_call: NA
j_call: TRBJ1-1
cdr3_aa: CAAYGQNTEAFF
cdr3_nt: TGTGCCGCGTATGGGCAGAACACTGAAGCTTTCTTT

clone_size: NA
v_call: TRBV28
d_call: TRBD2
j_call: TRBJ2-2
cdr3_aa: CASSPWTSGRDDTGELFF
cdr3_nt: TGTGCCAGCAGTCCCTGGACTAGCGGGAGAGACGACACCGGGGAGCTGTTTTTT

clone_size: NA
v_call: TRBV12-3/TRBV12-4
d_call: TRBD2
j_call: TRBJ2-1
cdr3_aa: CASSGTSGNNEQFF
cdr3_nt: TGTGCCAGCAGCGGAACTAGCGGTAACAATGAGCAGTTCTTC

clone_size: few
v_call: TRBV7-9
d_call: TRBD1
j_call: TRBJ1-2
cdr3_aa: CASSTGQGNGGYTF
cdr3_nt: TGTGCCAGCAGCACGGGACAGGGGAACGGAGGCTACACCTTC

clone_size: few
v_call: TRBV7-2
d_call: TRBD2
j_call: TRBJ2-3
cdr3_aa: CASSIEGSGRRTDTQYF
cdr3_nt: TGTGCCAGCAGCATAGAGGGTAGCGGGAGGAGGACAGATACGCAGTATTTT

clone_size: few
v_call: TRBV24-1
d_call: NA
j_call: TRBJ2-5
cdr3_aa: CATSDRTVQETQYF
cdr3_nt: TGTGCCACCAGTGACCGGACGGTCCAAGAGACCCAGTACTTC

clone_size: few
v_call: TRBV10-3
d_call: TRBD2
j_call: TRBJ2-7
cdr3_aa: CAISESATSGRNEQYF
cdr3_nt: TGCGCCATCAGTGAGTCCGCCACTAGCGGGAGGAACGAGCAGTACTTC